This T cell receptor (beta chain) was sequenced in a study of T cell changes during pregnancy in multiple sclerosis. Trimming took 3 bases from V and 4 from J; bases not matched to a gene: 8. CDR1 is SGHKS and CDR2 is YYEKEE in the germline V gene (reference sequence). The CDR3 covers 16 residues. Sequencing used immunoSEQ multiplex PCR; TCRdb keeps in-frame clones, though not all of them. This table holds some 60,000 clones, around nine tenths found once. This TCR came from a female donor in good health, enrolled as a control in a pregnancy study. The chain employs TRBV5-5 and TRBJ2-5; 11 nucleotides match TRBD2. The specimen comprised peripheral blood, sampled in the third trimester of pregnancy. CDR3 bases: TGTGCCAGCAGCTATACTAGCGGGAGAGGGACAGAGACCCAGTACTTC. Translating gives CASSYTSGRGTETQYF.